This T cell receptor (beta chain) was documented in a study of OX40 agonist ivuxolimab in advanced cancers. Study-wide results and caveats: CD8+ T cells averaged more expanded clones than CD4+.

Generated by immunoSEQ multiplex PCR, the TCRdb table keeps only in-frame clones and is missing some. The repertoire has 80,000 to 95,000 clones, 91% of them found once; the top ten carry 8.7%. Trimming removed 5 bases from V and 5 bases from J; junction bases left unmatched: 11. Germline lookup yields CDR1 KGHSH and CDR2 LQKENI. The CDR3 is 15 residues long. On this clone: Its target is not known.

This TCR derives from an adult with an advanced solid tumor such as melanoma, head and neck, liver or kidney cancer. The sample consisted of CD4+ or CD8+ T cells sorted from blood, taken in a trial of the OX40 agonist ivuxolimab. V and J are TRBV18 and TRBJ2-5, with 7 bases that match TRBD1. In nucleotides, the CDR3 is TGTGCCAGCTCAACGTCAAGGGGGCGCGGGGAGACCCAGTACTTC. The encoded protein is CASSTSRGRGETQYF.